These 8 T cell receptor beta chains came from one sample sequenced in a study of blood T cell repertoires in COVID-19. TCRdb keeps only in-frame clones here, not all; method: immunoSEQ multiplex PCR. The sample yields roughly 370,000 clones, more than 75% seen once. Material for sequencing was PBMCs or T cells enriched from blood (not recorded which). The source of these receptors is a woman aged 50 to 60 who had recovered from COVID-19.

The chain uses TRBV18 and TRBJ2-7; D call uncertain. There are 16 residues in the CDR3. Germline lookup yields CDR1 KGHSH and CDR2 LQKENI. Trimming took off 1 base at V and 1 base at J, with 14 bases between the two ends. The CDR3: CASSPLGGPESYEQYF. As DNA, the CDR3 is TGTGCCAGCTCACCACTCGGCGGTCCAGAGTCCTACGAGCAGTACTTC.

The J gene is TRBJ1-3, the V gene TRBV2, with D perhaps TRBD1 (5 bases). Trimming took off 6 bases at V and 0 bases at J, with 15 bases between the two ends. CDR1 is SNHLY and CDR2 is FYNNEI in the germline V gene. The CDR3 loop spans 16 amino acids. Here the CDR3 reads CASSQTSGLSGNTIYF. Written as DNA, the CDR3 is TGTGCCAGCAGCCAAACCTCAGGGCTCTCTGGAAACACCATATATTTT.

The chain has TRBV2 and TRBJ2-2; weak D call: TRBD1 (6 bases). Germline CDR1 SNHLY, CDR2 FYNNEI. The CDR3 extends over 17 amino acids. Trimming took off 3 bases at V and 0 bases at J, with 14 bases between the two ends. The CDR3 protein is CASSDDRDTSNTGELFF. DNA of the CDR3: TGTGCCAGCAGTGACGACCGGGACACATCGAACACCGGGGAGCTGTTTTTT.

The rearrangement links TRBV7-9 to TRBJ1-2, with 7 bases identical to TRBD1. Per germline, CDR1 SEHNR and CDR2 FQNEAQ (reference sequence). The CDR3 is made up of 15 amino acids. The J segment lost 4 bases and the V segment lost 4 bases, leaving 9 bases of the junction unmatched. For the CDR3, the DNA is TGTGCCAGCAGCTCTACAGGGGTTCTAGGCTATGGCTACACCTTC. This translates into CASSSTGVLGYGYTF.

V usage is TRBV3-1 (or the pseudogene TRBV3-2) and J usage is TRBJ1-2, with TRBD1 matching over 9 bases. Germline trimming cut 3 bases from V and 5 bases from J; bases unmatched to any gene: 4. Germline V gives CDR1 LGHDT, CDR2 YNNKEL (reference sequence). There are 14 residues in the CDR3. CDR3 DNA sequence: TGTGCCAGCAGCCAGGCGACAGGGGGATATGGCTACACCTTC. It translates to CASSQATGGYGYTF.

CDR3 region: CASSAGTGTLNEQFF. The CDR3 region has the DNA TGTGCCAGCAGCGCCGGGACAGGGACGCTTAATGAGCAGTTCTTC. The V gene is TRBV9, the J gene TRBJ2-1, with 9 bases matching TRBD1. This CDR3 is 15 amino acids long. Germline V gene data show CDR1 as SGDLS and CDR2 as YYNGEE. V trimming: 3 bases; J trimming: 7 bases; junction bases outside the gene matches: 8.

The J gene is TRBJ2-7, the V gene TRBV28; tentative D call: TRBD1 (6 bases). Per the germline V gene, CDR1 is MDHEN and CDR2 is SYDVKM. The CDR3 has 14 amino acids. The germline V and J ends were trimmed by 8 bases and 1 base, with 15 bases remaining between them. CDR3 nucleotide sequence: TGTGCCAGCGCCGGACAGCCGTATTCCTACGAGCAGTACTTC. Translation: CASAGQPYSYEQYF.

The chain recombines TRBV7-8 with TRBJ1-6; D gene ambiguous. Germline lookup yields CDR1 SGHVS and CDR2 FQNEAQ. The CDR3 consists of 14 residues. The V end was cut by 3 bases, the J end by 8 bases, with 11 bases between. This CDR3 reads CASSFVSSDSPLHF. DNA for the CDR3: TGTGCCAGCAGCTTCGTGAGTTCCGATTCACCCCTCCACTTT.